This TCR beta chain was obtained from a study of OX40 agonist ivuxolimab in advanced cancers. V was trimmed by 3 bases and J by 1 base, leaving 16 bases between them. CDR3 size: 18 residues. The germline V gene has CDR1 SEHNR and CDR2 FQNEAQ (reference sequence). Some clones are missing from TCRdb's copy, which holds only in-frame ones; the method was immunoSEQ multiplex PCR. The sample holds around 40,000 clones, approximately 83% seen once. The receptor was derived from an adult with an advanced solid tumor such as melanoma, head and neck, liver or kidney cancer. The J gene is TRBJ2-6, the V gene TRBV7-9; D is ambiguous. The starting material was CD4+ or CD8+ T cells sorted from blood, obtained in a trial of the OX40 agonist ivuxolimab. The CDR3 nucleotides read TGTGCCAGCAGCTTCCCAACACGTAAGGTGTCTGGGGCCAACGTCCTGACTTTC. Its protein product is CASSFPTRKVSGANVLTF. Full variable domain (outside the CDR3, taken from reference TRBV7-9 and TRBJ2-6): DTGVSQNPRHKITKRGQNVTFRCDPISEHNRLYWYRQTLGQGPEFLTYFQNEAQLEKSRLLSDRFSAERPKGSFSTLEIQRTEQGDSAMYLCASSFPTRKVSGANVLTFGAGSRLTVL.